These 7 T cell receptor beta chains came from one sample sequenced in a study of cytomegalovirus exposure and HLA in healthy donors. Primers included in the PCR were 60 Vbeta and 13 Jbeta primers. Clones were sequenced by immunoSEQ multiplex PCR, and TCRdb holds only the in-frame ones, with some missing. The sample has roughly 80,000 clones; roughly 76% are singletons. Sequencing used PBMCs. These receptors all come from a woman aged 25-40 years in good health and CMV-seronegative.

The J gene is TRBJ2-5, the V gene TRBV9, with D tentatively TRBD2 (6 bases). The CDR3 contains 14 residues. V was trimmed by 4 bases and J by 1 base, leaving 11 bases between them. CDR1 and CDR2 from the germline V gene are SGDLS and YYNGEE. The CDR3 spells CASSPRRGQETQYF. The CDR3 nucleotides are TGTGCCAGCAGCCCCAGGAGGGGCCAAGAGACCCAGTACTTC.

V gene TRBV14 combines with J gene TRBJ2-1, with D unresolved. The CDR3 length is 12 residues. V lost 3 bases and J lost 12, with 12 bases in between. Germline V gives CDR1 SGHDN, CDR2 FVKESK. This CDR3 is CASSQLLPPQFF. The DNA of the CDR3 is TGTGCCAGCAGCCAGCTCCTACCCCCGCAGTTCTTC.

This clone appeared a single time. The chain couples TRBV14 to TRBJ1-2; TRBD1 matches 7 bases. V lost 1 base to trimming and J lost 5 bases; unmatched junction nucleotides: 1. The CDR3 has 13 amino acids. Germline lookup yields CDR1 SGHDN and CDR2 FVKESK. CDR3 coding DNA: TGTGCCAGCAGCCAAGGCAGGGGGTATGGCTACACCTTC. It specifies CASSQGRGYGYTF.

The chain has TRBV7-9 and TRBJ1-2; D unresolved. Germline assignment: CDR1 SEHNR and CDR2 FQNEAQ (reference sequence). This CDR3 has 13 residues. The V and J ends lost 1 base and 6 bases respectively, with 9 bases between them. CDR3 sequence (DNA): TGTGCCAGCAGCTTAGGGGCCGGGGATGGCTACACCTTC. Translation gives CASSLGAGDGYTF.

The genes are TRBV29-1 and TRBJ2-7; 10 nucleotides agree with TRBD1. Trimming removed 7 bases from V and 2 bases from J; junction bases left unmatched: 5. This CDR3 spans 13 amino acids. CDR1 and CDR2 (germline): SQVTM, ANQGSEA. The CDR3 DNA reads TGCAGCGCCTCCGGGACAGGGGCCTACGAGCAGTACTTC. Amino acid sequence: CSASGTGAYEQYF.

This sequence joins TRBV15 and TRBJ2-7, with D possibly matching TRBD2 (6 bases). Per the germline V gene, CDR1 is LNHNV and CDR2 is YYDKDF (reference sequence). Deletions cut 1 base from V and 2 bases from J, with 12 bases between. The CDR3 is made up of 15 amino acids. The CDR3 sequence is CATSRVASAPYEQYF. As DNA, the CDR3 is TGTGCCACCAGCAGAGTGGCTAGCGCTCCCTACGAGCAGTACTTC.

The chain employs TRBV27 and TRBJ1-5; weak D call: TRBD1 (5 bases). Germline lookup yields CDR1 MNHEY and CDR2 SMNVEV (reference sequence). The CDR3 consists of 14 residues. Trimming removed 3 bases at V and 6 bases at J, with 12 bases between. The CDR3 DNA reads TGTGCCAGCAGTTTTGCAGGGAACGGTCAGCCCCAGCATTTT. Its translation: CASSFAGNGQPQHF.